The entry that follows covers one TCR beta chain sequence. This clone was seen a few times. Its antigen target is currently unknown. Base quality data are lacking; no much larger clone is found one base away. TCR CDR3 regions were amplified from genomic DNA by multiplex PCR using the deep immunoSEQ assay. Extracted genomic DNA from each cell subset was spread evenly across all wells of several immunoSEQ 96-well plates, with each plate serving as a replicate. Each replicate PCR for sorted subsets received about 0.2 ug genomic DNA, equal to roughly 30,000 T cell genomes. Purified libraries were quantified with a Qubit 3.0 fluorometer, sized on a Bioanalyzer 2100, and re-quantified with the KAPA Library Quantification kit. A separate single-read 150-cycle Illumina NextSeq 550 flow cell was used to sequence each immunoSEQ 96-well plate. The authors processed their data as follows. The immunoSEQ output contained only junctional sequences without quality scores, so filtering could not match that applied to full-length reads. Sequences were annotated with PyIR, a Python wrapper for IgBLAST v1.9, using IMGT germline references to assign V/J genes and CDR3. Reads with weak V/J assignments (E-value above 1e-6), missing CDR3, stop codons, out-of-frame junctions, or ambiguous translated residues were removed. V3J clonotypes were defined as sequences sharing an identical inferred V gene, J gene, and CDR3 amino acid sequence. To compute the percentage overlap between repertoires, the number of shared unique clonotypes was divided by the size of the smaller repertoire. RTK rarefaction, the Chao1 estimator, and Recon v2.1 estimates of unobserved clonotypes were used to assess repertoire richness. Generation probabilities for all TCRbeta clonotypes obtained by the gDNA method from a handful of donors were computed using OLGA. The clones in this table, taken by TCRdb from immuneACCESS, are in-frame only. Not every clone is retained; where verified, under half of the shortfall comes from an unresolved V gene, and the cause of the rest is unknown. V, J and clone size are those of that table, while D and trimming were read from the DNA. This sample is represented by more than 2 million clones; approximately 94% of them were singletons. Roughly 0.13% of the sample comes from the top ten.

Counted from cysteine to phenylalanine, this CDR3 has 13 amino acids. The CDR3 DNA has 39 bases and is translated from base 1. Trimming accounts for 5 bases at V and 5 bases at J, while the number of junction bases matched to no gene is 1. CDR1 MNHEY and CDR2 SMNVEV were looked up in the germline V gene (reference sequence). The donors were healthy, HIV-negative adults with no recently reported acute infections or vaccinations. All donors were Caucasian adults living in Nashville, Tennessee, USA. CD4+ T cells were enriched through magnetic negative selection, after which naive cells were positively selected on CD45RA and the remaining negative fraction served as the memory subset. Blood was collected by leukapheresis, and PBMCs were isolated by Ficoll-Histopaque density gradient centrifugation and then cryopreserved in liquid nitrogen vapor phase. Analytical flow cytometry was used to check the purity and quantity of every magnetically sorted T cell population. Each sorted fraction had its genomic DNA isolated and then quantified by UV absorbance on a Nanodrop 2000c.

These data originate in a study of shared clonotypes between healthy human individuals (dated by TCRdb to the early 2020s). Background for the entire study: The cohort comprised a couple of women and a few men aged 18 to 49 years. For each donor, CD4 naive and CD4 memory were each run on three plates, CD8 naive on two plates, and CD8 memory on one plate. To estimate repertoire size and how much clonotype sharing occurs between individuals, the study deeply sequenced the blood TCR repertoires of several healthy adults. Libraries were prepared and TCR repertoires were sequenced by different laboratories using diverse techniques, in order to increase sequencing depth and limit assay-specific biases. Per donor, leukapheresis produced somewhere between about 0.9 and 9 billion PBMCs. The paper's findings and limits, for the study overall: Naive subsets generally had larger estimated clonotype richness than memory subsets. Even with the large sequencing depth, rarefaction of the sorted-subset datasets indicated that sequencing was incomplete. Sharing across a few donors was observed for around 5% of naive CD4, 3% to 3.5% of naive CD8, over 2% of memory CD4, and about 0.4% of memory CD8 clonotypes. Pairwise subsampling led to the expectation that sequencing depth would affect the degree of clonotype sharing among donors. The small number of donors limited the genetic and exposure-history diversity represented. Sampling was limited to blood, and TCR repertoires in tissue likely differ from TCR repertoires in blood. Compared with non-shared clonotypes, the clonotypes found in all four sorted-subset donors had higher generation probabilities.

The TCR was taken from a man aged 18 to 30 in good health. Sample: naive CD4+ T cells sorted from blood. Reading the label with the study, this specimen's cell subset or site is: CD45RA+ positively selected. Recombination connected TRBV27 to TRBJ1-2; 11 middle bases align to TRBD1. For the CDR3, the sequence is CASSGQGAYGYTF. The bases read TGTGCCAGCAGTGGACAGGGGGCATATGGCTACACCTTC.